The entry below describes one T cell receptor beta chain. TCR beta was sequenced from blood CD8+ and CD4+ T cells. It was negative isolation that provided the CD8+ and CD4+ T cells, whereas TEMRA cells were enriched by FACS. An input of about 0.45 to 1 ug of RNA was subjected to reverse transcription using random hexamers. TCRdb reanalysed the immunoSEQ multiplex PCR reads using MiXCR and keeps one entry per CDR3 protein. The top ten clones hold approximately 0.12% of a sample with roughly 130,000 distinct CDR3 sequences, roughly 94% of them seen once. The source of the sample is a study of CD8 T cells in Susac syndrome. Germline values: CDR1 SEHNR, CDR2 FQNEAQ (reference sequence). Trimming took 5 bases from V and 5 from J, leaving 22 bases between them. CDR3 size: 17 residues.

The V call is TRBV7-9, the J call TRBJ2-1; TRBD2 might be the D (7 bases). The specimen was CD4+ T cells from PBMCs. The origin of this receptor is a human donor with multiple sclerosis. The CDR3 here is CASSPSGAGDWDNEQFF. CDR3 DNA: TGTGCCAGCAGCCCATCGGGGGCGGGAGATTGGGACAATGAGCAGTTCTTC.